Listed here are 32 T cell receptor beta chains from one sample, sequenced in a study of CD8+CD57+ T cells in acquired aplastic anemia. Genomic DNA served as template for TCR beta VDJ and CDR3 profiling. Each CDR3 protein gets one entry after TCRdb re-called the reads with MiXCR. The data show about 140,000 distinct CDR3 sequences, with around 41% seen just once and more than 7% held by the top ten. The sample comprised sorted CD4+, CD8+, or CD8+CD57+ T cells (not recorded which) from PBMCs. These receptors were taken from a human donor in good health, serving as a control.

There are many counts of this clonotype. V usage is TRBV20-1 and J usage is TRBJ1-3; D call uncertain. The ends were cut back, 6 bases at V and 0 bases at J, with 12 bases in the middle. The CDR3 length is 14 residues. Germline CDR1 is DFQATT and CDR2 is SNEGSKA (reference sequence). CDR3 region: CSAMDWSSGNTIYF. CDR3 bases: TGCAGTGCCATGGACTGGAGCTCTGGAAACACCATATATTTT.

This chain connects TRBV25-1 to TRBJ1-1, with D possibly TRBD1 on 5 matching bases. Germline CDR1 and CDR2: MGHDK and SYGVNS. This CDR3 region has 14 residues. The ends were cut back, 6 bases at V and 0 bases at J, with 11 bases in the middle. This CDR3 reads CASRKGLLNTEAFF. The CDR3, as DNA: TGTGCCAGCAGGAAGGGGCTCTTGAACACTGAAGCTTTCTTT. Full variable domain (remainder filled in from reference TRBV25-1 and TRBJ1-1): EADIYQTPRYLVIGTGKKITLECSQTMGHDKMYWYQQDPGMELHLIHYSYGVNSTEKGDLSSESTVSRIRTEHFPLTLESARPSHTSQYLCASRKGLLNTEAFFGQGTRLTVV.

In its sample, this clonotype was seen many times. The chain carries TRBV10-3 and TRBJ2-7; 10 bases are a match to TRBD1. Germline V gives CDR1 ENHRY, CDR2 SYGVKD. Trimming removed 6 bases from V and 6 bases from J; junction bases left unmatched: 5. The CDR3 has 13 residues. CDR3 nucleotides: TGTGCCATCAGCGGGACAGGGGATAGCGAGCAGTACTTC. Its translation is CAISGTGDSEQYF.

This clonotype appeared many times. The V gene is TRBV30, the J gene TRBJ1-4; D is uncertain. The CDR3 contains 11 residues. V was clipped by 2 bases and J by 8 bases, with 6 bases between them. Germline lookup yields CDR1 GTSNPN and CDR2 SVGIG (reference sequence). CDR3 region: CAWSIREKLFF. Written as DNA, the CDR3 is TGTGCCTGGAGTATCCGCGAAAAACTGTTTTTT.

This clonotype was seen ten or more times. This rearrangement joins TRBV19 to TRBJ1-2; D is uncertain. V was shortened by 2 bases and J by 6 bases, with 10 bases between the two germline ends. Germline CDR1 and CDR2: LNHDA and SQIVND (reference sequence). The CDR3 runs 13 residues. The CDR3 DNA reads as TGTGCCAGTAGTATATCGTTTTCGGATGGCTACACCTTC. Translating it yields CASSISFSDGYTF.

Regarding this clonotype: A clone one base away is much larger, so this may be a read error. The chain couples TRBV5-4 to TRBJ2-1, with 10 bases identical to TRBD2. This CDR3 has 15 amino acids. Germline-derived CDR1 and CDR2 are SGHNT and YYREEE (reference sequence). Trimming at V came to 3 bases and at J to 5 bases, leaving 5 bases not matched to a gene. The CDR3 DNA reads TGTGCCAGCAGCTCCAGCGGGGGGGCCCACAATGAGCAGTTCTTC. It encodes CASSSSGGAHNEQFF.

The chain is built from TRBV5-6 and TRBJ2-5; D gene uncertain. The CDR3 loop spans 15 amino acids. V was cut by 4 bases and J by 1 base, with 14 bases left in between. Germline CDR1 reads SGHDT; CDR2 reads YYEEEE. CDR3 nucleotide sequence: TGTGCCAGCAGCCAAGATATACCGCCCCAAGAGACCCAGTACTTC. The encoded protein is CASSQDIPPQETQYF.

For this clonotype: A much bigger clone sits one base away, suggesting this may be a read error. The chain carries TRBV9 and TRBJ2-3, with 8 bases matching TRBD2. Germline CDR1 reads SGDLS; CDR2 reads YYNGEE. The CDR3 sequence is 15 residues long. In nucleotides, the CDR3 is TGTGCCAGCAGCATCGGACTAGCTAGCACAGATACGCAGTGTTTT. Its protein is CASSIGLASTDTQCF.

J is TRBJ2-7 and V is TRBV10-3; the match to TRBD1 covers 8 bases. The CDR3 extends over 11 amino acids. From germline, CDR1 is ENHRY and CDR2 SYGVKD. V lost 10 bases and J lost 7; bases outside the gene matches: 6. In DNA, the CDR3 is TGTGCCACCCGACAGGGGTGGGAGCAGTACTTC. This gives the protein CATRQGWEQYF.

This clonotype was detected many times. V and J are TRBV7-2 and TRBJ2-1; TRBD1 matches 8 bases. J lost 8 bases, V lost 1 base, and 4 bases had no gene match. Germline V gene data show CDR1 as SGHTA and CDR2 as FQGNSA. The CDR3 is 14 residues long. The DNA for the CDR3 is TGTGCCAGCAGCTTAGTGGACAGGGACGATGAGCAGTTCTTC. This sequence encodes CASSLVDRDDEQFF.

J is TRBJ2-2 and V is TRBV7-9; D not certain. V shed 5 bases and J shed 4 bases, with 8 bases lying between them. Germline CDR1 SEHNR, CDR2 FQNEAQ (reference sequence). This CDR3 is 13 amino acids long. This CDR3 reads CASSPEFTGELFF. DNA of the CDR3: TGTGCCAGCAGCCCGGAGTTCACCGGGGAGCTGTTTTTT.

This clonotype has ten or more counts. The chain has TRBV5-1 and TRBJ2-5, with TRBD2 matching over 9 bases. The CDR3 totals 16 residues. The V gene's germline CDR1 is SGHRS and CDR2 YFSETQ. V lost 3 bases, J lost 2 bases, and 8 bases stayed unmatched. The CDR3 loop is CASSYLTSGRQETQYF. In nucleotides, the CDR3 is TGCGCCAGCAGCTACCTGACTAGCGGTAGGCAAGAGACCCAGTACTTC.

Regarding this clonotype: Germline is not matched at one junction end, which may reflect a read error. The V call is TRBV7-2, the J call TRBJ2-1; 9 bases map to TRBD2. The CDR3 loop spans 12 amino acids. Germline V gene lookup returns CDR1 SGHTA and CDR2 FQGNSA. The CDR3 DNA sequence: TGTGCCAGCAGCGGGGGACTAGCCGAAAGTGTCTTC. This codes for CASSGGLAESVF.

This clonotype was seen only a few times. The rearrangement links TRBV19 to TRBJ1-6, with D hard to call. This CDR3 region has 15 residues. CDR1 and CDR2 from the germline V gene are LNHDA and SQIVND (reference sequence). Trimming shortened V by 5 bases and J by 1 base, and 9 bases separated the two germline ends. DNA of the CDR3: TGTGCCAGTAGTTTGGCAACGTCCTATAATTCACCCCTCCACTTT. Translating it yields CASSLATSYNSPLHF.

The CDR3 is CASSDYTGVGVKKLFF. The CDR3 bases are TGCGCCAGCAGTGACTATACAGGGGTAGGAGTTAAAAAACTGTTTTTT. The V gene is TRBV10-2, the J gene TRBJ1-4; TRBD1 matches at 7 bases. CDR1 is WSHSY and CDR2 is SAAADI in the germline V gene. The CDR3 has 16 amino acids. Trimming removed 3 bases from V and 9 bases from J; junction bases left unmatched: 13.

For this clonotype: The final CDR3 position lacks the conserved phenylalanine or tryptophan, pointing to a likely read error. This chain links TRBV6-1 with TRBJ1-3; D is possibly TRBD1 (6 bases). This CDR3 contains 15 residues. The V gene lost 9 bases and the J gene lost 3 bases, with 18 bases spanning the gap. CDR1 and CDR2 from the germline V gene are MNHNS and SASEGT. Here the CDR3 reads CASPNTGFGGNTIYL. In DNA, the CDR3 is TGTGCCAGTCCCAATACAGGGTTTGGTGGAAACACCATATATCTT.

This clonotype was seen at least ten times. The chain couples TRBV4-1 to TRBJ2-1; TRBD1 matches at 7 bases. V lost 1 base to trimming and J lost 1 base; unmatched junction nucleotides: 4. The CDR3 runs to 16 residues. Germline CDR1 reads MGHRA; CDR2 reads YSYEKL. CDR3 loop: CASSQGNRGSYNEQFF. In DNA form, the CDR3 reads TGCGCCAGCAGCCAAGGCAACAGGGGTTCCTACAATGAGCAGTTCTTC.

This clonotype was picked up many times. The V gene is TRBV11-2, the J gene TRBJ1-2; D unclear. Trimming took 4 bases from V and 7 from J, leaving 16 bases between them. The length of the CDR3 is 14 residues. Germline CDR1 reads SGHAT; CDR2 reads FQNNGV. The CDR3 DNA sequence: TGTGCCAGCAGCTATACGGGATCAGTTGGTGGCTACACCTTC. Its protein is CASSYTGSVGGYTF.

The chain joins TRBV7-8 to TRBJ1-2, with D tentatively TRBD1 (6 bases). The CDR3 has 18 amino acids. V was cut by 3 bases and J by 7 bases, with 27 bases left in between. Germline V gene lookup returns CDR1 SGHVS and CDR2 FQNEAQ. The CDR3 reads CASSLRGPGGDRVIGYTF. CDR3 coding DNA: TGTGCCAGCAGCTTGCGGGGGCCCGGGGGTGATCGGGTGATTGGCTACACCTTC.

Notes on this clonotype: Possible read error: a much larger clone is one base away. CDR3 in amino acids: CASSRGETGKYF. CDR3 DNA sequence: TGTGCCAGCAGCCGAGGGGAAACGGGAAAGTACTTC. The genes are TRBV2 and TRBJ2-7, with D tentatively TRBD1 or TRBD2 (5 bases each). Germline CDR1 SNHLY, CDR2 FYNNEI. Trimming left V 6 bases short and J 11 bases short, with 17 bases between. This CDR3 region has 12 residues.

This chain links TRBV7-9 with TRBJ1-1, with 12 bases identical to TRBD1. V shed 0 bases and J 10 bases; nucleotides not matched to a gene: 3. The CDR3 totals 14 residues. Germline-derived CDR1 and CDR2 are SEHNR and FQNEAQ (reference sequence). The CDR3 loop reads CASSLAWDRGPAFF. The CDR3 bases are TGTGCCAGCAGCTTAGCTTGGGACAGGGGGCCAGCTTTCTTT.

The chain recombines TRBV12-3 or TRBV12-4 with TRBJ1-1, with 8 bases fitting TRBD1. This CDR3 has 14 amino acids. The junction had 10 bases not matched to a gene; V was cut back by 5 bases and J by 8 bases. CDR3 sequence (DNA): TGTGCCAGCAGTCAATACAGGGGGAGCCGGGAAGCTTTCTTT. Translating gives CASSQYRGSREAFF.

This clonotype was picked up many times. The V and J genes are TRBV6-1 and TRBJ1-5, with D unclear. CDR1 MNHNS and CDR2 SASEGT come from the germline V gene. CDR3 length: 14 amino acids. Trimming took 2 bases from V and 4 from J, leaving 9 bases between them. The CDR3 is CASSERSLNQPQHF. The CDR3 DNA sequence: TGTGCCAGCAGTGAAAGAAGCCTTAATCAGCCCCAGCATTTT.

This clonotype was observed a handful of times. V and J are TRBV6-1 and TRBJ1-4, with D perhaps TRBD1 (6 bases). Per the germline V gene, CDR1 is MNHNS and CDR2 is SASEGT. The CDR3 contains 18 residues. The V gene lost 5 bases and the J gene lost 0 bases, with 19 bases spanning the gap. The CDR3 loop is CASSHRYRQASTNEKLFF. The CDR3 region has the DNA TGTGCCAGCAGTCATAGATACAGACAGGCTTCAACTAATGAAAAACTGTTTTTT.

This clonotype occurred many times. This chain connects TRBV14 to TRBJ1-6; TRBD1 aligns across 9 bases. With 1 base clipped from V and 10 bases from J, the junction kept 8 bases outside the gene matches. Germline lookup yields CDR1 SGHDN and CDR2 FVKESK. This CDR3 has 16 residues. CDR3 DNA: TGTGCCAGCAGCCAAGGTTCCGGACAGGGGTACTCACCCCTCCACTTT. It is translated as CASSQGSGQGYSPLHF.

As to this clonotype: This may be a read error: a much more frequent sequence differs by one nucleotide. The chain links TRBV30 to TRBJ2-3; D gene unclear. Trimming removed 0 bases from V and 3 bases from J, with 7 bases in between. Germline V gives CDR1 GTSNPN, CDR2 SVGIG (reference sequence). The length of the CDR3 is 13 residues. The DNA of the CDR3 is TGTGCCTGGAGTGTAGGGTCGACAGATACGCAGTATTTT. Translation: CAWSVGSTDTQYF.

Details on this clonotype: One base away lies a much larger clone, so this may be a sequencing read error. The V gene is TRBV3-1, the J gene TRBJ2-7; 11 positions agree with TRBD2. Germline CDR1 reads LGHDT; CDR2 reads YNNKEL (reference sequence). CDR3 length equals 15 residues. The CDR3 DNA is TGTGCCCGCAGCCCCATAGCGGGAGGGGTCTACGAGCAGTACTTC. This encodes CARSPIAGGVYEQYF.

At least ten counts were recorded for this clonotype. The chain combines TRBV25-1 with TRBJ1-1; weak D call: TRBD1 (6 bases). Per the germline V gene, CDR1 is MGHDK and CDR2 is SYGVNS. V was clipped by 7 bases and J by 0 bases, with 12 bases between them. The CDR3 extends over 14 amino acids. This CDR3 is CASTPQGLNTEAFF. The CDR3 nucleotides read TGTGCCAGCACCCCCCAGGGGCTGAACACTGAAGCTTTCTTT.

In this sample, this clonotype turned up many times. The chain joins TRBV20-1 to TRBJ2-3; possibly TRBD1 for D (6 bases). Germline V CDR1 and CDR2: DFQATT, SNEGSKA (reference sequence). V lost 5 bases and J lost 4, with 7 bases in between. This CDR3 has 11 residues. As DNA, the CDR3 is TGCAGTGCTGAGGGGGCAGATACGCAGTATTTT. Translating gives CSAEGADTQYF.

In this sample, this clonotype turned up many times. The rearrangement uses TRBV24-1 and TRBJ2-7, with D hard to call. The CDR3 consists of 14 residues. From germline, CDR1 is KGHDR and CDR2 SFDVKD. Trimming pared 4 bases from V and 0 bases from J, leaving 9 bases between. The CDR3 coding sequence is TGTGCCACCAGTGAGGGCGGTAGCTCCTACGAGCAGTACTTC. Translated, it gives CATSEGGSSYEQYF.

This clonotype was recorded at least ten times. This chain connects TRBV19 to TRBJ1-5; D is ambiguous. V lost 0 bases to trimming and J lost 5 bases, with 8 bases between them. The CDR3 extends over 14 amino acids. CDR1 is LNHDA and CDR2 is SQIVND in the germline V gene (reference sequence). CDR3 region: CASSIDGWDQPQHF. CDR3 sequence (DNA): TGTGCCAGTAGTATAGATGGTTGGGATCAGCCCCAGCATTTT.

As to this clonotype: The CDR3 ends on some other residue instead of the conserved phenylalanine or tryptophan, so this is likely a read error. V gene TRBV30 combines with J gene TRBJ1-1, with D unclear. CDR3 size: 13 residues. Germline assignment: CDR1 GTSNPN and CDR2 SVGIG (reference sequence). V was trimmed by 0 bases and J by 3 bases, leaving 8 bases between them. CDR3 sequence reads: CAWSVIGDTEAFS. The CDR3 bases are TGTGCCTGGAGTGTAATCGGGGACACTGAAGCTTTCTCT.